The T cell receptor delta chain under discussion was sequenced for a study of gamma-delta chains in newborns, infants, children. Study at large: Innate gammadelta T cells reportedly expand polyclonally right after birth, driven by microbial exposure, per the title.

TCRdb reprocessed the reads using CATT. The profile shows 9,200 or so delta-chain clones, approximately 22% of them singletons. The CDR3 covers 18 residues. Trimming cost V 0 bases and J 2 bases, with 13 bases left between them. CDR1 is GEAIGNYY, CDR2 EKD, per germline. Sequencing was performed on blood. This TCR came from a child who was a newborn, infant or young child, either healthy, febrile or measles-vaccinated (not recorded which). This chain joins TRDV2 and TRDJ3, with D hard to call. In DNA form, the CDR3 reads TGTGCCTGTGACACCGCGGCCCCCCGTGCCTGGGACACCCGACAGATGTTTTTC. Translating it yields CACDTAAPRAWDTRQMFF.